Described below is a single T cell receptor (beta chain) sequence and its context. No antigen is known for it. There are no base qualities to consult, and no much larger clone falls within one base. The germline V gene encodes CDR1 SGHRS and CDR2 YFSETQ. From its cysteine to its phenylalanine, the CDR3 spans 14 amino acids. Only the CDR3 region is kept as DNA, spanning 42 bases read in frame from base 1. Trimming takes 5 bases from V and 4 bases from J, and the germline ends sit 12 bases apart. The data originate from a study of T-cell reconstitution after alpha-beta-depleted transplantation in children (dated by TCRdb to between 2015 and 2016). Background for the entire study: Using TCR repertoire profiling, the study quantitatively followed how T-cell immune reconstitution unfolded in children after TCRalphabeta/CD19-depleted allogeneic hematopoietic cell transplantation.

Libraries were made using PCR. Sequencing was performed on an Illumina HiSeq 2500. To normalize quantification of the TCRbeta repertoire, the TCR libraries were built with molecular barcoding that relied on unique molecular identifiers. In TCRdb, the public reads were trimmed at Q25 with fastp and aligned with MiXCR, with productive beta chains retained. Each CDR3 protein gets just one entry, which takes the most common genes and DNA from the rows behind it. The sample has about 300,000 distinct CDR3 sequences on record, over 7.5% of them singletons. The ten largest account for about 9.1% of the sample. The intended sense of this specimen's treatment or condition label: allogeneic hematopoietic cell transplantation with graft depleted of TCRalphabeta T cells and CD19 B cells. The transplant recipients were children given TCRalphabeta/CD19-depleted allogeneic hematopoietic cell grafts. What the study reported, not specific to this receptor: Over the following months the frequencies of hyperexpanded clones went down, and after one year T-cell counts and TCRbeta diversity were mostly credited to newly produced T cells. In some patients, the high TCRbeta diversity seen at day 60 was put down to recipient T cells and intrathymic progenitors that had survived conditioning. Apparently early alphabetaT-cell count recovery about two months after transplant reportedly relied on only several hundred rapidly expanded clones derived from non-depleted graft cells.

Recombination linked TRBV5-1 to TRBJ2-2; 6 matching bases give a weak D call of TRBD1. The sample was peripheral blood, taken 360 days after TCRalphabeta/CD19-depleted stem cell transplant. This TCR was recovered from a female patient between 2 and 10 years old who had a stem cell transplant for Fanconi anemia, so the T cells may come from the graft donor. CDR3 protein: CASRYTGSTGELFF. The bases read TGCGCCAGCAGATATACAGGGTCCACCGGGGAGCTGTTTTTT. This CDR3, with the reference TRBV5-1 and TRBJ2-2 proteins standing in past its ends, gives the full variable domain KAGVTQTPRYLIKTRGQQVTLSCSPISGHRSVSWYQQTPGQGLQFLFEYFSETQRNKGNFPGRFSGRQFSNSRSEMNVSTLELGDSALYLCASRYTGSTGELFFGEGSRLTVL.